A single sample gave rise to the 4 T cell receptor beta chains below, sequenced in a study of shared clonotypes between healthy human individuals. Naive CD8 populations comprised CD45RO-negative cells positively selected for CCR7, excluding terminally differentiated effector memory CD45RA+ cells. Assay used: immunoSEQ multiplex PCR; TCRdb lists only in-frame clones, some missing. The table includes over 2 million clones, just under 95% detected once. Sequenced material: naive CD8+ T cells sorted from blood. The receptors stem from a man aged 18 to 30 in good health.

As regards this clone: This CDR3 is also generated by other DNA sequences in the sample. V and J are TRBV5-4 and TRBJ2-5, with a tentative D call TRBD1 (5 bases). Germline lookup yields CDR1 SGHNT and CDR2 YYREEE (reference sequence). With 0 bases removed from V and 3 bases from J, the gap between germline ends came to 6 bases. The CDR3 runs 13 residues. CDR3 nucleotides: TGTGCCAGCAGCTTGGTCAGGGAAGAGACCCAGTACTTC. It specifies CASSLVREETQYF.

The V call is TRBV29-1, the J call TRBJ2-5; D may be TRBD1 or TRBD2 (5 bases each). Germline CDR1 reads SQVTM; CDR2 reads ANQGSEA. The V end was cut by 1 base, the J end by 7 bases, with 10 bases between. The CDR3 has 12 amino acids. The CDR3 reads CSVEGGDGTQYF. CDR3 coding DNA: TGCAGCGTTGAAGGAGGGGACGGGACCCAGTACTTC.

This chain joins TRBV2 and TRBJ2-2; maybe TRBD2 (5 bases). Germline values: CDR1 SNHLY, CDR2 FYNNEI. Trimming shortened V by 3 bases and J by 3 bases, and 11 bases separated the two germline ends. CDR3 size: 15 residues. CDR3 coding DNA: TGTGCCAGCAGTGACGCCCCGGGGTACACCGGGGAGCTGTTTTTT. It yields the protein CASSDAPGYTGELFF.

The gene calls are TRBV4-1 and TRBJ2-7; D tentatively reads TRBD1 or TRBD2 (6 bases each). Germline-derived CDR1 and CDR2 are MGHRA and YSYEKL. The V end lost 0 bases, the J end lost 5 bases, and 17 bases lay between the germline ends. The CDR3 totals 16 residues. CDR3 DNA sequence: TGCGCCAGCAGCCAAGATGGAGGGCAGGGGTATCACGAGCAGTACTTC. Encoded protein: CASSQDGGQGYHEQYF.